A single sample is the source of the 4 T cell receptor beta chains below, sequenced in a study of cytomegalovirus exposure and HLA in healthy donors. PCR employed 60 Vbeta and 13 Jbeta primers. The assay was immunoSEQ multiplex PCR, and TCRdb's table has in-frame clones only and misses some. This table holds some 150,000 clones, 68% found once. Material: PBMCs. The source is a man aged 60 to 69 in good health and CMV-seronegative.

The chain is built from TRBV18 and TRBJ2-7; the D gene is possibly TRBD2 (5 bases). Germline CDR1 and CDR2: KGHSH and LQKENI. The CDR3 sequence is 15 residues long. Trimming took off 3 bases at V and 3 bases at J, with 15 bases between the two ends. In nucleotides, the CDR3 is TGTGCCAGCTCACCCGGGGAAGGGTCTGGCTACGAGCAGTACTTC. Amino acids: CASSPGEGSGYEQYF.

The V gene is TRBV28, the J gene TRBJ2-3; unclear D gene. Trimming shortened V by 3 bases and J by 2 bases, and 15 bases separated the two germline ends. Germline V gives CDR1 MDHEN, CDR2 SYDVKM. The CDR3 has 16 amino acids. The chain's CDR3 is CASSFPPGANTDTQYF. The CDR3 DNA reads TGTGCCAGCAGTTTTCCTCCAGGCGCCAACACAGATACGCAGTATTTT.

The J gene is TRBJ1-1, the V gene TRBV15; 8 bases are shared with TRBD1. There are 16 residues in the CDR3. Trimming cost V 4 bases and J 1 base; bases outside gene matches: 8. Germline CDR1 reads LNHNV; CDR2 reads YYDKDF (reference sequence). The CDR3 sequence is CATSIPGTGSNTEAFF. In nucleotides, the CDR3 is TGTGCCACCAGCATTCCTGGGACAGGATCGAACACTGAAGCTTTCTTT.

This clone has only one observation. This sequence joins TRBV2 and TRBJ2-7, with 10 bases identical to TRBD2. This CDR3 region has 15 residues. With 2 bases clipped from V and 4 bases from J, the junction kept 5 bases outside the gene matches. From germline, CDR1 is SNHLY and CDR2 FYNNEI. CDR3 coding DNA: TGTGCCAGCAGTGAAAGGACTAGCGGAATTTACGAGCAGTACTTC. This gives the protein CASSERTSGIYEQYF. Full variable domain (outside the CDR3, taken from reference TRBV2 and TRBJ2-7): EPEVTQTPSHQVTQMGQEVILRCVPISNHLYFYWYRQILGQKVEFLVSFYNNEISEKSEIFDDQFSVERPDGSNFTLKIRSTKLEDSAMYFCASSERTSGIYEQYFGPGTRLTVT.